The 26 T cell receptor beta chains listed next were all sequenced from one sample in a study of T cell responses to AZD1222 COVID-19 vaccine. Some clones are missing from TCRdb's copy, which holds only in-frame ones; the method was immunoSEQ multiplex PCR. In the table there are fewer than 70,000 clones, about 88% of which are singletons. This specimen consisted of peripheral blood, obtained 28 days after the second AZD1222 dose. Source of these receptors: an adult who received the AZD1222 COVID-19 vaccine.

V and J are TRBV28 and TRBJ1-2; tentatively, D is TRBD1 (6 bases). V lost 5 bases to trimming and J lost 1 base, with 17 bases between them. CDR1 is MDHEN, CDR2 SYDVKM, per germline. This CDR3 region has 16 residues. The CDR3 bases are TGTGCCAGCAGTAGGGGGACATATCATGATAACTATGGCTACACCTTC. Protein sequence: CASSRGTYHDNYGYTF.

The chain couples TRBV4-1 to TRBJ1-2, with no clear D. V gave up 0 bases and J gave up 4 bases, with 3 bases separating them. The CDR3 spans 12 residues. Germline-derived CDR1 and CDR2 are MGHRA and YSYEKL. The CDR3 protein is CASSQDAYGYTF. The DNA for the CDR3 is TGCGCCAGCAGCCAAGATGCCTATGGCTACACCTTC.

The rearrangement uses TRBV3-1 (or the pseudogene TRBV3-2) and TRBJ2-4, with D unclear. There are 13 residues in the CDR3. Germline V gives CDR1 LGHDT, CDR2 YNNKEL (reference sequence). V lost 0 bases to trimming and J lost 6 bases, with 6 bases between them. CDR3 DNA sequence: TGTGCCAGCAGCCAAGATGGCCTAAACATTCAGTACTTC. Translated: CASSQDGLNIQYF.

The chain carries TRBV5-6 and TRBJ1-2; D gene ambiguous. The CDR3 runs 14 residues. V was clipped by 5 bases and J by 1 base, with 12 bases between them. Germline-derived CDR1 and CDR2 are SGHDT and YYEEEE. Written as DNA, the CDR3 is TGTGCCAGCAGGGGCCCCGGGGATAACTATGGCTACACCTTC. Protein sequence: CASRGPGDNYGYTF.

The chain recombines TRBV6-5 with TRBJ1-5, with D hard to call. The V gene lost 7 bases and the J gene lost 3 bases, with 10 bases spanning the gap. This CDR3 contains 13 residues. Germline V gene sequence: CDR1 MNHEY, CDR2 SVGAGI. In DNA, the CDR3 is TGTGCCAGCATGGAGACATACAATCAGCCCCAGCATTTT. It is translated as CASMETYNQPQHF.

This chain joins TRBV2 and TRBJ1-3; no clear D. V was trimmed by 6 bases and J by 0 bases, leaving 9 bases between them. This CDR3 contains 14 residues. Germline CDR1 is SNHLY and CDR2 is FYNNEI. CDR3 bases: TGTGCCAGCAGGCTGGGGAACTCTGGAAACACCATATATTTT. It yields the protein CASRLGNSGNTIYF.

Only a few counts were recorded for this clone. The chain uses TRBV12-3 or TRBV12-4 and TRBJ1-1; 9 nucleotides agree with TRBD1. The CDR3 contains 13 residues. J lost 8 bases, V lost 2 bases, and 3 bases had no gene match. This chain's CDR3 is CASSLIGQGEAFF. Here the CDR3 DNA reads TGTGCCAGCAGTTTAATAGGACAGGGGGAAGCTTTCTTT.

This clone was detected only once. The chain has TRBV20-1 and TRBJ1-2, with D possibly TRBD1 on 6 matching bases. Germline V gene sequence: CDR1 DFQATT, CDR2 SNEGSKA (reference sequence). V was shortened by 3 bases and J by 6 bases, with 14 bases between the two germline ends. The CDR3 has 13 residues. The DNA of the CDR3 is TGCAGTGCTAGTTGGGGAACAGGGCATGGCTACACCTTC. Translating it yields CSASWGTGHGYTF.

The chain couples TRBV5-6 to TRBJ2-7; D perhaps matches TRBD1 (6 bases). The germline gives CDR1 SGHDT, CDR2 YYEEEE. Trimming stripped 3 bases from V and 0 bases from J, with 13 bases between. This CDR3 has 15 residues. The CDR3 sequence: CASSSKPDSSYEQYF. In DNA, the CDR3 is TGTGCCAGCAGCTCCAAACCGGACAGCTCCTACGAGCAGTACTTC.

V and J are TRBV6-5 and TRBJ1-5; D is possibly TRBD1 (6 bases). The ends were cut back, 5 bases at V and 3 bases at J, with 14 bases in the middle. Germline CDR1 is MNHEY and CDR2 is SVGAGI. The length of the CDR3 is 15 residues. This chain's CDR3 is CASSNTYRDNQPQHF. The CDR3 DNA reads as TGTGCCAGCAGTAACACATACAGGGACAATCAGCCCCAGCATTTT.

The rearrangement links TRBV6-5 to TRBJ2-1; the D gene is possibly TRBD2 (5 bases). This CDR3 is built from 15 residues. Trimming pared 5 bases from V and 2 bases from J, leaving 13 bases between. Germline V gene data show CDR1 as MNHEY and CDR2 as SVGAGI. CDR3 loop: CASSRKPAAYNEQFF. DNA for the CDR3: TGTGCCAGCAGTAGGAAGCCAGCGGCCTACAATGAGCAGTTCTTC.

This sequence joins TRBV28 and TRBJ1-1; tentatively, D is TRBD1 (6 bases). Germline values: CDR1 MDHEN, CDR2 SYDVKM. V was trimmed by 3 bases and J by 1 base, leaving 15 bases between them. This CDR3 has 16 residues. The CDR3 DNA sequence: TGTGCCAGCAGTTTGTCCAGGGGTGGGCGGAACACTGAAGCTTTCTTT. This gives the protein CASSLSRGGRNTEAFF.

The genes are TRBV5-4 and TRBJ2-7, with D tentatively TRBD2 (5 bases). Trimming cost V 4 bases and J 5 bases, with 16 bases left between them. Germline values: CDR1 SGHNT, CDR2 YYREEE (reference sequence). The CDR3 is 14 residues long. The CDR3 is CASSKYLDLNEQYF. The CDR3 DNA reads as TGTGCCAGCAGCAAATATTTGGACTTAAACGAGCAGTACTTC.

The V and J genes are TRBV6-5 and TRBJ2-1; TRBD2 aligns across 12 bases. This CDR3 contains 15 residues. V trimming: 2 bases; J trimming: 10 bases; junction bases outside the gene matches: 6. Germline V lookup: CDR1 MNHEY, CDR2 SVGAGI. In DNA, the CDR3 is TGTGCCAGCAGTTACACTAGCGGGGGGCCAAGGGAGCAGTTCTTC. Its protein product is CASSYTSGGPREQFF.

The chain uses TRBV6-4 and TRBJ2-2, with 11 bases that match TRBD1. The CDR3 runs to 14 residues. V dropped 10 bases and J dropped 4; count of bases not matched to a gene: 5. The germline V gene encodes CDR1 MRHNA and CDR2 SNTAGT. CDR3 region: CAKSGTGGTGELFF. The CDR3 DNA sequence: TGTGCCAAAAGCGGGACAGGGGGCACCGGGGAGCTGTTTTTT.

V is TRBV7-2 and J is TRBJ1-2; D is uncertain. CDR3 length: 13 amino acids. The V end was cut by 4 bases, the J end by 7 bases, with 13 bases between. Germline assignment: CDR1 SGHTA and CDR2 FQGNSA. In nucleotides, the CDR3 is TGTGCCAGCAGCTCCGGGCCCCAGGCTGGCTACACCTTC. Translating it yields CASSSGPQAGYTF.

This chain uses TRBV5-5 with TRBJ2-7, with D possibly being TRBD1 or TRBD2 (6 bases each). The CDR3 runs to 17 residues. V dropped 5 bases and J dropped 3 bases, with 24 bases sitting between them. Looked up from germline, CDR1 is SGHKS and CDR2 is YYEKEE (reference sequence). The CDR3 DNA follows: TGTGCCAGCAGGACCCAAGGGGGGATTTTTCGAGGCTACGAGCAGTACTTC. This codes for CASRTQGGIFRGYEQYF.

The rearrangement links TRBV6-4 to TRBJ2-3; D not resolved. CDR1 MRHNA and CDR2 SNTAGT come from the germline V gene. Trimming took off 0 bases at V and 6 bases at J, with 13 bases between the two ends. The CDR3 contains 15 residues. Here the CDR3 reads CASSDSTSGVDTQYF. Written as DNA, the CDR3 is TGTGCCAGCAGTGACTCAACCTCGGGTGTGGATACGCAGTATTTT.

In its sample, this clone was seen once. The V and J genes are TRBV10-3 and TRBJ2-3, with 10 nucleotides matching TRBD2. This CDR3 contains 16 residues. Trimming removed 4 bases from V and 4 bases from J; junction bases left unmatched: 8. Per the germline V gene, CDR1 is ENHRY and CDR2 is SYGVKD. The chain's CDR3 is CAISVLAGVGADTQYF. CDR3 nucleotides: TGTGCCATCAGTGTGCTAGCGGGGGTTGGGGCAGATACGCAGTATTTT.

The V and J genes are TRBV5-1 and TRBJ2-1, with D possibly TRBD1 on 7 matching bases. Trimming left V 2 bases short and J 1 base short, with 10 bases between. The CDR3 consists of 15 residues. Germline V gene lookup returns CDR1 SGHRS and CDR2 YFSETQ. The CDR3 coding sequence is TGCGCCAGCAGCTTTCAGGGGGGATCCTACAATGAGCAGTTCTTC. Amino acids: CASSFQGGSYNEQFF.

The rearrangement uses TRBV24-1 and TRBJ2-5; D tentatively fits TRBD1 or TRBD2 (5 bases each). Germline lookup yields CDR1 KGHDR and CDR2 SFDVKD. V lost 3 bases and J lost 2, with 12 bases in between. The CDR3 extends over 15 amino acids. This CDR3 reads CATSDGGGVQETQYF. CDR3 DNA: TGTGCCACCAGTGATGGTGGGGGAGTACAAGAGACCCAGTACTTC.

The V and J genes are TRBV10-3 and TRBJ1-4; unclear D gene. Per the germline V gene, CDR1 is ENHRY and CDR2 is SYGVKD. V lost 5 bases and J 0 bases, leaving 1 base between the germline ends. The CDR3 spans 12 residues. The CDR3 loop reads CAISSTNEKLFF. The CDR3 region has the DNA TGTGCCATCAGTTCAACTAATGAAAAACTGTTTTTT.

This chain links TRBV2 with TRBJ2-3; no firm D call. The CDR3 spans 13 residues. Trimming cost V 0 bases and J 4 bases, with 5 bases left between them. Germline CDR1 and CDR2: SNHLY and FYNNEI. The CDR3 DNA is TGTGCCAGCAGTGAAGCGCTGCCAGATACGCAGTATTTT. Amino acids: CASSEALPDTQYF.

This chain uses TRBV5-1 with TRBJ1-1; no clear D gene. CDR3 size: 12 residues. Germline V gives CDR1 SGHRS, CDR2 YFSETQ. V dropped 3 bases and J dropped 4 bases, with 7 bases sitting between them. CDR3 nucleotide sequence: TGCGCCAGCAGCTCCCCGGGCACTGAAGCTTTCTTT. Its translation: CASSSPGTEAFF.

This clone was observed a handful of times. CDR3 sequence reads: CASSEGGSQSYEQYF. The CDR3 DNA sequence: TGTGCCAGCTCCGAGGGGGGGAGTCAGTCCTACGAGCAGTACTTC. V gene TRBV18 combines with J gene TRBJ2-7, with TRBD2 as a possible D gene (7 bases). Germline values: CDR1 KGHSH, CDR2 LQKENI. This CDR3 comprises 15 residues. V was cut by 6 bases and J by 1 base, with 16 bases left in between.

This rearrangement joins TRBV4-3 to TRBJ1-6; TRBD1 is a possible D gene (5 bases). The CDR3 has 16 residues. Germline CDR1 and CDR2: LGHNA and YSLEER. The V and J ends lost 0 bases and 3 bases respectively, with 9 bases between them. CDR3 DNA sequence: TGCGCCAGCAGCCAAGATCTAAGGGGCTATAATTCACCCCTCCACTTT. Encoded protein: CASSQDLRGYNSPLHF.